A selection of T cell receptor beta chains follows, all from one sample in a study of blood T cell repertoires in COVID-19. The protocol was immunoSEQ multiplex PCR, while the TCRdb copy is restricted to in-frame clones and leaves out a portion. The profile shows fewer than 200,000 clones, more than 75% of them singletons. The sequenced sample consisted of peripheral blood. Receptors were obtained from an older woman with COVID-19, enrolled during active disease. CDR3s include the opening cysteine and the closing phenylalanine or tryptophan. The D gene is left open where the match is weak. For some rows the clone size is stated as once, few or many, or as a class when expanded; others skip it.

size: .
V: TRBV12-3/TRBV12-4
D: .
J: TRBJ2-7
CDR3: CASSLASSYEQYF
DNA: TGTGCCAGCAGTTTAGCCAGTTCCTACGAGCAGTACTTC

size: .
V: TRBV5-5
D: TRBD1
J: TRBJ1-6
CDR3: CASSLAGTGGAFDNSPLHF
DNA: TGTGCCAGCAGCTTGGCCGGGACAGGGGGCGCGTTCGATAATTCACCCCTCCACTTT

size: once
V: TRBV19
D: .
J: TRBJ1-2
CDR3: CASTTTEEYYGYTF
DNA: TGTGCCAGTACTACAACGGAGGAGTACTATGGCTACACCTTC

size: few
V: TRBV4-1
D: .
J: TRBJ1-2
CDR3: CASSPGQNYGYTF
DNA: TGCGCCAGCAGCCCTGGACAGAACTATGGCTACACCTTC

size: .
V: TRBV28
D: .
J: TRBJ2-7
CDR3: CASSPNGGQSYEQYF
DNA: TGTGCCAGCAGTCCCAACGGAGGGCAGTCCTACGAGCAGTACTTC

size: once
V: TRBV7-8
D: TRBD2
J: TRBJ2-1
CDR3: CASSLGGRNTYNEQFF
DNA: TGTGCCAGCAGCTTAGGCGGGAGGAACACCTACAATGAGCAGTTCTTC

size: .
V: TRBV11-2
D: .
J: TRBJ1-6
CDR3: CASSSLTGSHSPLHF
DNA: TGTGCCAGCAGCAGCCTAACAGGGAGTCACTCACCCCTCCACTTT

size: .
V: TRBV30
D: .
J: TRBJ2-3
CDR3: CAWSVSLATDTQYF
DNA: TGTGCCTGGAGTGTATCGCTAGCAACAGATACGCAGTATTTT

size: .
V: TRBV27
D: .
J: TRBJ2-1
CDR3: CASRDLTDTFYNEQFF
DNA: TGTGCCAGCAGGGACTTGACTGATACTTTCTACAATGAGCAGTTCTTC

size: .
V: TRBV6-6
D: .
J: TRBJ1-5
CDR3: CASSLTPNRDNQPQHF
DNA: TGTGCCAGCAGTCTGACCCCCAACAGGGACAATCAGCCCCAGCATTTT

size: .
V: TRBV19
D: .
J: TRBJ1-5
CDR3: CASSIGRYNQPQHF
DNA: TGTGCCAGTAGTATAGGCAGATACAATCAGCCCCAGCATTTT

size: .
V: TRBV25-1
D: .
J: TRBJ1-1
CDR3: CASSVTGAEAFF
DNA: TGTGCCAGCAGTGTCACGGGGGCTGAAGCTTTCTTT

size: .
V: TRBV29-1
D: .
J: TRBJ1-2
CDR3: CSVLGGVYGYGYTF
DNA: TGCAGCGTCCTCGGGGGGGTATATGGCTATGGCTACACCTTC

size: .
V: TRBV7-6
D: .
J: TRBJ2-1
CDR3: CASSLAGAEQFF
DNA: TGTGCCAGCAGCTTAGCGGGGGCGGAGCAGTTCTTC

size: .
V: TRBV7-9
D: .
J: TRBJ2-1
CDR3: CASTLGDEQFF
DNA: TGTGCCAGCACCCTGGGCGATGAGCAGTTCTTC

size: .
V: TRBV10-3
D: .
J: TRBJ2-3
CDR3: CAISESRGSTDTQYF
DNA: TGTGCCATCAGTGAGTCGCGCGGGAGCACAGATACGCAGTATTTT

size: .
V: TRBV5-1
D: TRBD2
J: TRBJ2-5
CDR3: CASSFTSGHQETQYF
DNA: TGCGCCAGCAGCTTCACTAGCGGCCACCAAGAGACCCAGTACTTC

size: .
V: TRBV7-3
D: .
J: TRBJ2-7
CDR3: CASSPQGGTYEQYF
DNA: TGTGCCAGCAGCCCTCAGGGGGGCACCTACGAGCAGTACTTC

size: .
V: TRBV7-8
D: TRBD2
J: TRBJ2-3
CDR3: CASSSPGRAGGPTDTQYF
DNA: TGTGCCAGCAGCTCTCCCGGGCGAGCGGGAGGTCCCACAGATACGCAGTATTTT

size: .
V: TRBV5-5
D: TRBD1
J: TRBJ1-1
CDR3: CASHRGFNTEAFF
DNA: TGTGCCAGTCACAGGGGATTTAACACTGAAGCTTTCTTT

size: .
V: TRBV19
D: TRBD2
J: TRBJ2-1
CDR3: CASSIGSGTSGDEQFF
DNA: TGTGCCAGTAGTATAGGCTCCGGGACTAGCGGCGATGAGCAGTTCTTC

size: .
V: TRBV27
D: TRBD1
J: TRBJ1-1
CDR3: CASSLSGQGRAEAFF
DNA: TGTGCCAGCAGTTTATCCGGACAGGGGCGCGCTGAAGCTTTCTTT

size: .
V: TRBV29-1
D: TRBD1
J: TRBJ2-2
CDR3: CSVGQGATGELFF
DNA: TGCAGCGTTGGACAGGGGGCAACCGGGGAGCTGTTTTTT

size: .
V: TRBV7-9
D: .
J: TRBJ1-3
CDR3: CASSPVGGQGTGNTIYF
DNA: TGTGCCAGCAGCCCGGTTGGCGGGCAGGGGACTGGAAACACCATATATTTT

size: .
V: TRBV27
D: .
J: TRBJ2-3
CDR3: CASSRVLKTGSTDTQYF
DNA: TGTGCCAGCAGTAGAGTGCTAAAGACAGGTAGCACAGATACGCAGTATTTT

size: .
V: TRBV11-3
D: TRBD1
J: TRBJ1-4
CDR3: CASSPRQGAGEKLFF
DNA: TGTGCCAGCAGCCCACGACAGGGGGCGGGTGAAAAACTGTTTTTT

size: .
V: TRBV6-5
D: TRBD2
J: TRBJ2-3
CDR3: CASSPLAGSTDTQYF
DNA: TGTGCCAGCAGTCCATTAGCGGGAAGCACAGATACGCAGTATTTT

size: .
V: TRBV2
D: .
J: TRBJ2-5
CDR3: CASSPYREQTQYF
DNA: TGTGCCAGCAGTCCTTACAGGGAGCAGACCCAGTACTTC

size: few
V: TRBV7-9
D: .
J: TRBJ2-5
CDR3: CASSLVAALQETQYF
DNA: TGTGCCAGCAGCTTAGTAGCAGCGTTGCAAGAGACCCAGTACTTC

size: .
V: TRBV7-2
D: TRBD1
J: TRBJ2-1
CDR3: CASSPGQGVSEQFF
DNA: TGTGCCAGCAGCCCAGGACAGGGGGTAAGTGAGCAGTTCTTC

size: once
V: TRBV7-8
D: TRBD1
J: TRBJ2-3
CDR3: CASSWGQGTITDTQYF
DNA: TGTGCCAGCAGCTGGGGACAGGGGACTATCACAGATACGCAGTATTTT